What follows are 10 T cell receptor beta chains derived from one specimen sequenced in a study of blood T cells in healthy people across ages. A second PCR of 7 to 11 cycles used a sample-barcoded 5' primer and a J-beta primer mix. TCRdb ran MiXCR on the 5' RACE reads and lists one entry per CDR3 protein. The table includes 500,000 to 550,000 distinct CDR3 sequences, about 25% detected once. The sample was also reused in another study, on T cells of mothers and their children.

The specimen was blood. The receptors derive from a boy between 10 and 17 years old in good health.

This clonotype was counted ten times or more. V gene TRBV30 combines with J gene TRBJ1-1; D is possibly TRBD1 (5 bases). CDR3 length: 12 amino acids. In germline, CDR1 is GTSNPN, CDR2 SVGIG (reference sequence). The V end was cut by 3 bases, the J end by 8 bases, with 13 bases between. CDR3 sequence: CAWSPSGLEAFF. As DNA, the CDR3 is TGTGCCTGGAGCCCCTCAGGGCTGGAAGCTTTCTTT.

V gene TRBV19 combines with J gene TRBJ1-2; D perhaps matches TRBD1 (6 bases). The germline CDR1 and CDR2 sequences are LNHDA and SQIVND (reference sequence). V lost 3 bases to trimming and J lost 6 bases, with 26 bases between them. The CDR3 is 18 residues long. The CDR3 DNA follows: TGTGCCAGTAGTATTCCCTCCGGACAGTTTAACCGCCCAGATGGCTACACCTTC. This translates into CASSIPSGQFNRPDGYTF.

This chain links TRBV5-1 with TRBJ2-3, with 8 bases lining up with TRBD2. The trim removed 4 bases at V and 1 base at J, leaving 11 bases unmatched. The CDR3 runs to 17 residues. Germline assignment: CDR1 SGHRS and CDR2 YFSETQ. This CDR3 reads CASSGFSRGERTDTQYF. CDR3 sequence (DNA): TGCGCCAGCAGCGGTTTTTCGCGGGGGGAGCGCACAGATACGCAGTATTTT.

The chain recombines TRBV20-1 with TRBJ2-1; TRBD2 aligns across 7 bases. The CDR3 consists of 15 residues. V was pared by 4 bases and J by 5 bases, with 11 bases of the junction left unmatched. Germline loops: CDR1 DFQATT, CDR2 SNEGSKA (reference sequence). The CDR3 DNA is TGCAGTGCTACGTATGAAGCGGGACGGAACAATGAGCAGTTCTTC. Translated, it gives CSATYEAGRNNEQFF.

This chain links TRBV9 with TRBJ2-1; D is ambiguous. Deletions cut 6 bases from V and 2 bases from J, with 18 bases between. Germline V lookup: CDR1 SGDLS, CDR2 YYNGEE. The CDR3 has 16 residues. CDR3 DNA: TGTGCCAGCACCCCCAAGCAGGAACCGACCTACAATGAGCAGTTCTTC. It codes for CASTPKQEPTYNEQFF.

This clonotype was found a few times. The chain combines TRBV14 with TRBJ2-7; 9 bases are a match to TRBD2. Germline trimming cut 5 bases from V and 0 bases from J; bases unmatched to any gene: 14. This CDR3 has 18 amino acids. Per the germline V gene, CDR1 is SGHDN and CDR2 is FVKESK. The CDR3 loop reads CASSFGLAPQKSSYEQYF. The CDR3 DNA follows: TGTGCCAGCAGCTTTGGACTAGCGCCACAAAAGAGCTCCTACGAGCAGTACTTC.

This clonotype showed up just a few times. V and J are TRBV27 and TRBJ2-5; 8 nucleotides agree with TRBD1. Matching the DNA end better, TRBJ2-7 makes the J call doubtful. This CDR3 spans 16 amino acids. From germline, CDR1 is MNHEY and CDR2 SMNVEV (reference sequence). This chain's CDR3 is CASSLSQGAIVHEQYF. CDR3 sequence (DNA): TGTGCCAGCAGTTTATCGCAGGGGGCAATAGTCCACGAGCAGTACTTC.

At least ten counts were recorded for this clonotype. The CDR3 coding sequence is TGCAGCGGCGCAGGGGAGGGTGAAGCTTTCTTT. Translation gives CSGAGEGEAFF. The V and J genes are TRBV29-1 and TRBJ1-1; D might be TRBD1 (6 bases). The ends were cut back, 7 bases at V and 7 bases at J, with 13 bases in the middle. The CDR3 has 11 residues. The germline V gene encodes CDR1 SQVTM and CDR2 ANQGSEA.

V gene TRBV28 combines with J gene TRBJ2-2; the D call may be TRBD1 or TRBD2 (5 bases each). The V gene lost 2 bases and the J gene lost 6 bases, with 25 bases spanning the gap. CDR1 is MDHEN and CDR2 is SYDVKM in the germline V gene. The CDR3 loop spans 19 amino acids. The CDR3 protein is CASSLPSIRPRGSAGELFF. CDR3 coding DNA: TGTGCCAGCAGTTTACCCTCTATTCGCCCGAGGGGATCCGCCGGGGAGCTGTTTTTT.

This clonotype was observed a few times. The chain recombines TRBV5-1 with TRBJ2-5; D perhaps matches TRBD1 (6 bases). The J call may be in error: the DNA end matches TRBJ2-7 better. Germline assignment: CDR1 SGHRS and CDR2 YFSETQ. The CDR3 totals 13 residues. The CDR3 DNA is TGCGCCAGCAGCTTGGAGGGGGTAAACGAGCAGTACTTC. Protein: CASSLEGVNEQYF.